These 5 T cell receptor beta chains originate from one sample sequenced in a study of T cells in tuberculosis. Measured with immunoSEQ multiplex PCR; TCRdb has only the in-frame clones, and not every one. Of nearly 60,000 clones in the sample, roughly 87% were seen once. Thawed, overnight-rested PBMC were stained with GMM-loaded CD1B tetramer, viability dye and anti-CD3, then sorted. C32 glucose monomycolate from Rhodococcus equi was loaded onto the CD1B tetramers. Sequencing was performed on CD1b-GMM tetramer-negative cells sorted from PBMCs. Receptors originate from an adult woman with latent tuberculosis.

The rearrangement uses TRBV7-2 and TRBJ1-1, with 9 bases aligning to TRBD1. Germline CDR1 is SGHTA and CDR2 is FQGNSA. The CDR3 has 14 residues. Trimming removed 5 bases from V and 5 bases from J; junction bases left unmatched: 6. The CDR3 spells CASSPGQGITEAFF. The CDR3 DNA reads as TGTGCCAGCAGCCCAGGACAGGGGATTACTGAAGCTTTCTTT.

The chain is built from TRBV2 and TRBJ2-7; D gene unclear. The CDR3 extends over 14 amino acids. Deletions cut 5 bases from V and 0 bases from J, with 11 bases between. From germline, CDR1 is SNHLY and CDR2 FYNNEI. CDR3 region: CASSNRHLSYEQYF. The CDR3 DNA reads TGTGCCAGCAGTAACAGACACCTCTCCTACGAGCAGTACTTC.

The chain combines TRBV5-4 with TRBJ2-1; 14 bases map to TRBD2. Germline V gives CDR1 SGHNT, CDR2 YYREEE (reference sequence). V gave up 1 base and J gave up 9 bases; unmatched junction bases: 6. There are 16 residues in the CDR3. This CDR3 is CASSLRGLAGVGEQFF. The CDR3 DNA sequence: TGTGCCAGCAGCTTGCGGGGACTAGCGGGAGTCGGTGAGCAGTTCTTC.

The chain carries TRBV11-2 and TRBJ2-2; TRBD1 aligns across 8 bases. This CDR3 has 16 amino acids. Germline CDR1 is SGHAT and CDR2 is FQNNGV. V shed 3 bases and J 2 bases; nucleotides not matched to a gene: 5. The CDR3 is CASSFGQGLNTGELFF. The CDR3 DNA is TGTGCCAGCAGCTTTGGACAGGGCCTAAACACCGGGGAGCTGTTTTTT.

A word on this clone: A junction end diverges from the germline sequence, so it may reflect a read error. The genes are TRBV4-3 and TRBJ2-1; 8 bases align to TRBD2. In germline, CDR1 is LGHNA, CDR2 YSLEER. The CDR3 spans 16 residues. Here the CDR3 reads CASSKEGGRWSNEQFF. The CDR3 DNA reads as TGCGCCAGCAGCAAAGAGGGCGGGAGGTGGAGCAATGAGCAGTTCTTC.